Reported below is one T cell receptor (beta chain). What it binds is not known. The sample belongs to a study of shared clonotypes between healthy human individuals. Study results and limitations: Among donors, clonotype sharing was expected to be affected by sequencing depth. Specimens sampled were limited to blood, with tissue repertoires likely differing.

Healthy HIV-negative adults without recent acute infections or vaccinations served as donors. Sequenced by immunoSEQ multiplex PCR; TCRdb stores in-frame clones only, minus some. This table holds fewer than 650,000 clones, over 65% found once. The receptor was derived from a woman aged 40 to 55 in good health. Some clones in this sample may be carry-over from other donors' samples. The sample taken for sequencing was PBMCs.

The CDR3 spells CASNWDIGELFF. The CDR3 nucleotides are TGTGCCAGCAATTGGGACATCGGGGAGCTGTTTTTT. The genes are TRBV2 and TRBJ2-2, with D possibly TRBD1 on 6 matching bases. Germline CDR1 reads SNHLY; CDR2 reads FYNNEI. This CDR3 has 12 amino acids. V lost 7 bases, J lost 7 bases, and 10 bases lay in between.